This T cell receptor (beta chain) was profiled in a study of technical replicates of blood from a handful of donors. The V end was cut by 1 base, the J end by 5 bases, with 18 bases between. Germline CDR1 and CDR2: MNHEY and SMNVEV (reference sequence). This CDR3 spans 17 amino acids. TCRdb keeps only in-frame clones here, not all; method: immunoSEQ multiplex PCR. The sample has roughly 50,000 clones; more than 90% are singletons. The chain employs TRBV27 and TRBJ1-5; D perhaps matches TRBD1 (6 bases). Sequences were obtained from PBMCs. The receptor was isolated from a human donor in good health. Some clones in this sample may be carry-over from other donors' samples. CDR3 loop: CASSLWGEQGGHQPQHF. DNA for the CDR3: TGTGCCAGCAGTTTATGGGGTGAACAGGGAGGGCATCAGCCCCAGCATTTT.